What follows are 8 T cell receptor beta chains derived from one specimen sequenced in a study of cytomegalovirus exposure and HLA in healthy donors. The primer mix had 60 Vbeta and 13 Jbeta primers. Generated by immunoSEQ multiplex PCR, the TCRdb table keeps only in-frame clones and is missing some. This sample has 98,000 or so clones, with over 65% found just once. Sample: PBMCs. The origin of the receptors is a man aged 55 to 70 in good health and CMV-seropositive.

The chain couples TRBV5-1 to TRBJ2-7, with TRBD1 as a possible D gene (6 bases). With 4 bases removed from V and 3 bases from J, the gap between germline ends came to 14 bases. This CDR3 is built from 14 residues. The V gene's germline CDR1 is SGHRS and CDR2 YFSETQ. CDR3 in DNA: TGCGCCAGCAGCCCCCGGGACACCGACTACGAGCAGTACTTC. Translation: CASSPRDTDYEQYF.

The gene calls are TRBV27 and TRBJ2-7; 8 bases align to TRBD2. Germline CDR1 is MNHEY and CDR2 is SMNVEV (reference sequence). This CDR3 is built from 15 residues. V gave up 2 bases and J gave up 6 bases; unmatched junction bases: 9. CDR3 coding DNA: TGTGCCAGCAGTTTAGAGGGACTAGAGTTACGCGAGCAGTACTTC. Protein: CASSLEGLELREQYF.

The chain recombines TRBV28 with TRBJ2-1; 10 positions agree with TRBD1. This CDR3 has 23 amino acids. The V segment lost 6 bases and the J segment 6 bases; nucleotides outside the gene matches: 32. Per germline, CDR1 MDHEN and CDR2 SYDVKM. The CDR3 DNA reads as TGTGCCAGCAGCTTCCCGAGGACAGGGGGAAGAGATCTTACTATATTGGGGGCCAATGAGCAGTTCTTC. Residues: CASSFPRTGGRDLTILGANEQFF.

The chain combines TRBV12-5 with TRBJ2-3; D remains unclear. CDR1 and CDR2 from the germline V gene are LGHNT and FRNRAP. Trimming took 3 bases from V and 5 from J, leaving 15 bases between them. The CDR3 sequence is 15 residues long. Written as DNA, the CDR3 is TGTGCTAGTGGTTTCGGCCGAAGGCTAGGAGATACGCAGTATTTT. Its protein is CASGFGRRLGDTQYF.

The gene calls are TRBV14 and TRBJ1-1; D unresolved. The germline gives CDR1 SGHDN, CDR2 FVKESK. The CDR3 loop spans 13 amino acids. The V end lost 1 base, the J end lost 8 bases, and 11 bases lay between the germline ends. CDR3 protein: CASSQGLPGEAFF. CDR3 coding DNA: TGTGCCAGCAGCCAAGGCTTACCGGGAGAAGCTTTCTTT.

In DNA form, the CDR3 reads TGTGCCAGTAGTCCGTTTACGGGGGATACGCAGTATTTT. This gives the protein CASSPFTGDTQYF. This chain joins TRBV19 and TRBJ2-3; TRBD2 might be the D (5 bases). V shed 5 bases and J shed 6 bases, with 12 bases lying between them. Germline CDR1 is LNHDA and CDR2 is SQIVND (reference sequence). CDR3 length: 13 residues.

The rearrangement links TRBV28 to TRBJ2-5; TRBD2 might be the D (6 bases). The J call may be faulty, since TRBJ2-7 better matches the DNA end. Looked up from germline, CDR1 is MDHEN and CDR2 is SYDVKM. The CDR3 contains 14 residues. CDR3 bases: TGTGCCAGCAGTTTAGGAGGGCCCACCTACGAGCAGTACTTC. This codes for CASSLGGPTYEQYF.

The chain joins TRBV6-4 to TRBJ2-3, with TRBD1 as a possible D gene (6 bases). With 5 bases removed from V and 2 bases from J, the gap between germline ends came to 11 bases. CDR3 length: 14 residues. CDR1 and CDR2 from the germline V gene are MRHNA and SNTAGT. The CDR3 sequence: CASSPDSNTDTQYF. CDR3 DNA sequence: TGTGCCAGCAGTCCGGACAGTAACACAGATACGCAGTATTTT.